Detailed here is one TCR beta chain. The target of this receptor is not known. It has no much larger one-base neighbor in the sample; base qualities were not kept. The immunoSEQ Assay, a bias-controlled multiplex PCR, was used to amplify TCRbeta CDR3 regions from genomic DNA. For the original study's pipeline: The number of nucleated cells in each sample was estimated by amplification of reference gene primers within the assay. To quantify the absolute abundance of each unique TCRbeta CDR3 rearrangement, sequence reads were collapsed and filtered. Productive Simpson clonality was computed per sample as the square root of Simpson's diversity index over productive rearrangements. The source is immuneACCESS, and TCRdb retained only in-frame sequences with V and J called. Part of the clones is not carried over; for the studies checked, unresolved V genes explain less than half of this, and the remainder is unexplained. D and trimming were read from the DNA, whereas the V and J calls and clone size are those reported in that table. This sample lists 110,000 or so clones; around 85% were detected once. The ten largest clonotypes hold 13% of the sample.

This record comes from a study of blood T cell repertoires in COVID-19 (dated by TCRdb to the early 2020s). Looking at the study overall: Collaborator samples came from the United States, Italy and Spain and covered acute and convalescent phases of COVID-19. The prospective study material was composed of cDNA or gDNA derived from T cells, B-cell-depleted T cells, or PBMCs. Subjects who had been exposed to COVID-19, were actively infected with it, or had recovered from it provided the deeply sampled blood TCRbeta repertoires that made up the dataset. The repertoires were released in a freely available public database intended as a resource for research on the immune response to SARS-CoV-2. Samples came from the ongoing ImmuneRACE study (first 160 participants) plus 1,254 subjects from 6 global collaborators. The sample metadata nearly always contained a de-identified subject ID, COVID-19 status, age in years and sex. Where available, HLA class I and class II types were taken from metadata supplied by the sample provider and were not determined by assay-based typing. Broad study findings and their caveats: The quantity of clinical and demographic metadata differed by source and by participant and was supplied without curation.

The collaborating institutions used their own protocols to collect whole blood in K2EDTA tubes. For TCRbeta analysis, collaborators shipped samples in one of three forms: frozen whole blood, isolated PBMCs, or DNA extracted from either of those sample types. The sequencing sample was made of peripheral blood. The clonotype comes from a human donor in a cohort sampled during active COVID-19.

The nucleotides read TGCGCCAGCAGCCAAGACGGCGGGGGGAGGAATGAGCAGTTCTTC. It is translated as CASSQDGGGRNEQFF. The rearrangement joined TRBV4-3 to TRBJ2-1; TRBD2 fits 8 bases in the junction. Taken from cysteine to phenylalanine, the CDR3 has 15 residues. Kept here is only the CDR3 DNA, which spans 45 bases and is read in frame from base 1. The germline V gene gives CDR1 as LGHNA and CDR2 as YSLEER. Trimming removed 0 bases from V and 7 bases from J; the gene matches leave 5 bases unexplained.